This is a list of T cell receptor beta chains from one sample in a study of T cells in Graves' hyperthyroidism and ophthalmopathy. TCRdb recomputed calls from the multiplex PCR reads with MiXCR, one row per CDR3 protein. The data contain 380,000 or so distinct CDR3 sequences, 13% of them singletons. The sequenced sample was blood. The receptor set was obtained from a man aged 30 to 39 with Graves' hyperthyroidism that later progressed to Graves' ophthalmopathy. The conserved cysteine and the conserved F or W are not part of the CDR3 here. Some rows mark clone size as missing; the rest say once, few, many or name a class of expanded clone.

>TRBJ2-7|.|TRBV10-3
AVLGNSYEQY
>TRBJ1-4|many|TRBV5-1
ASSLVSGQDEKLF
>TRBJ2-7|many|TRBV12-3/TRBV12-4
ASSLGVYDEQY
>TRBJ2-2|.|TRBV4-1
ASSQVAVGELF
>TRBJ2-1|.|TRBV20-1
SALAGGRNEQF
>TRBJ1-6|few|TRBV20-1
SARVGGPISPLH
>TRBJ2-1|many|TRBV29-1
SVRPAMANEQF
>TRBJ2-3|many|TRBV20-1
SARPGQGLDTQY
>TRBJ1-2|.|TRBV7-9
ASRTGSVNYGYT
>TRBJ1-6|few|TRBV10-3
AISDQGYSPLH
>TRBJ2-1|few|TRBV20-1
SARGGGGLNEQF
>TRBJ2-3|.|TRBV10-3
AISDPRTTDTQY
>TRBJ1-1|many|TRBV16
ASSQSGGWTEAF
>TRBJ1-2|many|TRBV5-6
ASSPLDFLGGYT
>TRBJ2-5|few|TRBV5-8
ASSLARGRMETQY
>TRBJ2-3|few|TRBV27
ASSLAGGPPDTQY
>TRBJ1-2|many|TRBV6-1
ASSTRTGNYGYT
>TRBJ2-7|once|TRBV24-1
ATSEGDSYEQY
>TRBJ2-7|.|TRBV5-1
ASSLTDGSYEQY
>TRBJ2-7|.|TRBV20-1
SGRPQGARYEQY
>TRBJ1-5|few|TRBV6-1
ASSSSFGQGLNQPQH
>TRBJ2-1|many|TRBV28
ASSSPGVGLSNEQF
>TRBJ1-1|many|TRBV4-1
ASSPGQGAAEAF